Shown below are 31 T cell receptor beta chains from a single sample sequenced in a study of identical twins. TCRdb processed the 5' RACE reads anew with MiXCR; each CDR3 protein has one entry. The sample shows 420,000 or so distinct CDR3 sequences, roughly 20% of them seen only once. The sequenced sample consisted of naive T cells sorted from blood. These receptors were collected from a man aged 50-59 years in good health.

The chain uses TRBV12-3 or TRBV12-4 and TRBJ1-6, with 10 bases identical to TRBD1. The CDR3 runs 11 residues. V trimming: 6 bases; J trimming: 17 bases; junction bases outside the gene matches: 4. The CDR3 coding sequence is TGTGCCAGCAGCGACAGGGGGCAGGTCCACTTT. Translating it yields CASSDRGQVHF.

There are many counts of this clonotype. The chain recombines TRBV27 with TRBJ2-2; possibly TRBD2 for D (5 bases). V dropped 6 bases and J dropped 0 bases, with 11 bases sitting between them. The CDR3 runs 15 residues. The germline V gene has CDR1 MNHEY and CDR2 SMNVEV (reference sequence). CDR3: CASSLDFSNTGELFF. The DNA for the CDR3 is TGTGCCAGCAGCCTGGACTTTTCGAACACCGGGGAGCTGTTTTTT.

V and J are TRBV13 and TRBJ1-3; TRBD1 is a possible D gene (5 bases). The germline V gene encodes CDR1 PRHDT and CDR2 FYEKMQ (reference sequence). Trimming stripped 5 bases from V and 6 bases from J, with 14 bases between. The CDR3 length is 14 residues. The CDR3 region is CASSRGASPNTIYF. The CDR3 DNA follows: TGTGCCAGCAGCCGCGGGGCCTCGCCAAACACCATATATTTT.

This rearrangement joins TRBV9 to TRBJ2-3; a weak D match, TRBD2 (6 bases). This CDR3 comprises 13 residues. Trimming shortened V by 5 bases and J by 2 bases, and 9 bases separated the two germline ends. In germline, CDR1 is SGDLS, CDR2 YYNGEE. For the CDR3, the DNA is TGTGCCAGCAGGGAGGGAGTCACAGATACGCAGTATTTT. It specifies CASREGVTDTQYF.

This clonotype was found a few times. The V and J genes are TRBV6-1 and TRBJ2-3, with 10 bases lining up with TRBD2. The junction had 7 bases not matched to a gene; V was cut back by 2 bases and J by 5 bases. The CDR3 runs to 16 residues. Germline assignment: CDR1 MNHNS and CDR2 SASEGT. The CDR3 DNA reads TGTGCCAGCAGTGAACCTAGCGGGAGAGGTCGAGATACGCAGTATTTT. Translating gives CASSEPSGRGRDTQYF.

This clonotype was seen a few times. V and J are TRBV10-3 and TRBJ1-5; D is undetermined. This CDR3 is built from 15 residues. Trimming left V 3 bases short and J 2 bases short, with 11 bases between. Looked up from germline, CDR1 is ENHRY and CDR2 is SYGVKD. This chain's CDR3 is CAISDDTVGNQPQHF. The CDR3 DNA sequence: TGTGCCATCAGTGATGATACGGTTGGCAATCAGCCCCAGCATTTT.

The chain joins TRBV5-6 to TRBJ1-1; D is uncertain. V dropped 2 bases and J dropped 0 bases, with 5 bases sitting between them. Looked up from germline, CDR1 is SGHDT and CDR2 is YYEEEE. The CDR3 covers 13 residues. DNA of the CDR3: TGTGCCAGCAGCTTCTACTTGAACACTGAAGCTTTCTTT. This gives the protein CASSFYLNTEAFF.

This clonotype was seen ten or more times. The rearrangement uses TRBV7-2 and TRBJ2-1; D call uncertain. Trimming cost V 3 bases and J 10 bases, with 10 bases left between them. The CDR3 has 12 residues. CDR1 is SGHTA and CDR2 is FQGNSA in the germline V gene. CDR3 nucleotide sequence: TGTGCCAGCAGCTTGAACCCAATAGAGCAGTTCTTC. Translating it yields CASSLNPIEQFF.

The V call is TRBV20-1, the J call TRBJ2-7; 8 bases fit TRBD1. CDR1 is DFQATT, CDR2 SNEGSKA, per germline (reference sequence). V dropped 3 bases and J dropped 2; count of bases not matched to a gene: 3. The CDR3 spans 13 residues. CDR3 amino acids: CSASRDRPYEQYF. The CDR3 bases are TGCAGTGCTAGCCGGGACAGGCCCTACGAGCAGTACTTC.

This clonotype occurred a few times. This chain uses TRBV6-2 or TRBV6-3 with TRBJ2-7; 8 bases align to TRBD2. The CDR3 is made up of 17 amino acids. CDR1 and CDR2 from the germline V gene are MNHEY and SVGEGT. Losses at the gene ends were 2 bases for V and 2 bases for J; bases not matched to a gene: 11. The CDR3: CASSYEIAGKGAYEQYF. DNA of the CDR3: TGTGCCAGCAGTTACGAAATAGCGGGGAAGGGTGCCTACGAGCAGTACTTC.

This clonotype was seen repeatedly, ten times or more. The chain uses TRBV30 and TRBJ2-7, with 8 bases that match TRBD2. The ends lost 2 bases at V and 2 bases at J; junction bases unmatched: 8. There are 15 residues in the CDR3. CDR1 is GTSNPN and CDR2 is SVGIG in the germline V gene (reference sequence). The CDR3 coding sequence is TGTGCCTGGAGTAAGGGGCTAGCGGGCCCCTACGAGCAGTACTTC. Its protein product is CAWSKGLAGPYEQYF.

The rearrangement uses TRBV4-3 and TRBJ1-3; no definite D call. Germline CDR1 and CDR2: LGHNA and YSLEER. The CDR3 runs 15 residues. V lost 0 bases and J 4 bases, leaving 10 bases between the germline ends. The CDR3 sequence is CASSQESAAGNTIYF. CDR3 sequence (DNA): TGCGCCAGCAGCCAAGAATCGGCCGCGGGAAACACCATATATTTT.

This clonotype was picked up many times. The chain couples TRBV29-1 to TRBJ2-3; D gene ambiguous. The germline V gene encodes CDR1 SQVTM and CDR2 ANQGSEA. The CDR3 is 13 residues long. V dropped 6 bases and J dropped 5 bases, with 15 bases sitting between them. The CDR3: CSVVSRLIDTQYF. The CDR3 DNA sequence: TGCAGCGTGGTGTCGCGGCTGATAGATACGCAGTATTTT.

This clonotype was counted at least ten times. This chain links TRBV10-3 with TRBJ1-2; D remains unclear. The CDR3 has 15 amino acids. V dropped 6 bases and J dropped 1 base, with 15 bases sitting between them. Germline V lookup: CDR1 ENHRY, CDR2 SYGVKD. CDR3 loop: CAISPGGIINYGYTF. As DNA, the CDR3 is TGTGCCATCAGCCCCGGCGGGATCATTAACTATGGCTACACCTTC.

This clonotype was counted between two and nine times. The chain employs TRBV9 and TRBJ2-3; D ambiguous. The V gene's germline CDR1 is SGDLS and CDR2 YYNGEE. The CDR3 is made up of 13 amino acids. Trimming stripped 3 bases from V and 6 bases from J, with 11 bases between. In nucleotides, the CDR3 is TGTGCCAGCAGCGACAGCTTGCGGGATACGCAGTATTTT. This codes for CASSDSLRDTQYF. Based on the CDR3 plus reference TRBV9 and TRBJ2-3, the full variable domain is DSGVTQTPKHLITATGQRVTLRCSPRSGDLSVYWYQQSLDQGLQFLIQYYNGEERAKGNILERFSAQQFPDLHSELNLSSLELGDSALYFCASSDSLRDTQYFGPGTRLTVL.

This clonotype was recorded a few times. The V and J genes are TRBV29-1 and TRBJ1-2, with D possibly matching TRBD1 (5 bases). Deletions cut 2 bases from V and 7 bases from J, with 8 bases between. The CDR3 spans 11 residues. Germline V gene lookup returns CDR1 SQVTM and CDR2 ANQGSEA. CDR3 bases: TGCAGCGTTGAAACCGGGGGTGGCTACACCTTC. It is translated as CSVETGGGYTF.

The CDR3 nucleotides read TGTGCCAGCAGGACAGTAAGGGGAGGGGTCACTGAAGCTTTCTTT. Translation gives CASRTVRGGVTEAFF. The V call is TRBV11-2, the J call TRBJ1-1; D may be TRBD1 (5 bases). V was pared by 6 bases and J by 4 bases, with 18 bases between. CDR1 and CDR2 (germline): SGHAT, FQNNGV. The CDR3 runs 15 residues.

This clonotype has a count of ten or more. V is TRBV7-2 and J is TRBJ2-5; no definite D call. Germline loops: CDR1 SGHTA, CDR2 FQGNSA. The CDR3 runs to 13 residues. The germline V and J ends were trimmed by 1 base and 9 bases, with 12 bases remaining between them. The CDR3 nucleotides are TGTGCCAGCAGCTTAGACCAGGTTCAAGCCCAGTACTTC. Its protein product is CASSLDQVQAQYF.

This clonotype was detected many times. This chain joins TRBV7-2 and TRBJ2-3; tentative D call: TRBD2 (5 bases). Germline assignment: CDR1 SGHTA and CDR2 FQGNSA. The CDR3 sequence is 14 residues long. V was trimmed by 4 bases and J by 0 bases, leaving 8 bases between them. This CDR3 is CASSSWTSTDTQYF. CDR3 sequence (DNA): TGTGCCAGCAGCTCCTGGACTAGCACAGATACGCAGTATTTT. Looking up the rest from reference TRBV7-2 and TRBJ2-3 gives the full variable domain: GAGVSQSPSNKVTEKGKDVELRCDPISGHTALYWYRQSLGQGLEFLIYFQGNSAPDKSGLPSDRFSAERTGGSVSTLTIQRTQQEDSAVYLCASSSWTSTDTQYFGPGTRLTVL.

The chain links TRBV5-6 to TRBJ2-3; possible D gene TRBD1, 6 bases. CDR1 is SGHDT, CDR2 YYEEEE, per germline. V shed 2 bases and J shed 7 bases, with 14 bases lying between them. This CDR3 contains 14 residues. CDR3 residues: CASSFKDRRYTQYF. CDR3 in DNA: TGTGCCAGCAGCTTTAAAGACAGGAGATATACGCAGTATTTT.

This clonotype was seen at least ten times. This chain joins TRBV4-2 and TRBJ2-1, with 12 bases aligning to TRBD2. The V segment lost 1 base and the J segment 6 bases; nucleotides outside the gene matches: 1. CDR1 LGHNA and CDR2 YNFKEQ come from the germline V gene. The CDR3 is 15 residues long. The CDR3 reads CASSQGLAGVNEQFF. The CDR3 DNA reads TGTGCCAGCAGCCAAGGACTAGCGGGAGTCAATGAGCAGTTCTTC.

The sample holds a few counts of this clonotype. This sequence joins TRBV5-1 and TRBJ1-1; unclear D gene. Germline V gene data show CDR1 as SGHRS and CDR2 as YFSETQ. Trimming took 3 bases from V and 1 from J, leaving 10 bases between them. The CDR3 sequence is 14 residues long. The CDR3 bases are TGCGCCAGCAGCTGGAGCGGAGGGAACACTGAAGCTTTCTTT. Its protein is CASSWSGGNTEAFF. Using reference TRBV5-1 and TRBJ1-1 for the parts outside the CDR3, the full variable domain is KAGVTQTPRYLIKTRGQQVTLSCSPISGHRSVSWYQQTPGQGLQFLFEYFSETQRNKGNFPGRFSGRQFSNSRSEMNVSTLELGDSALYLCASSWSGGNTEAFFGQGTRLTVV.

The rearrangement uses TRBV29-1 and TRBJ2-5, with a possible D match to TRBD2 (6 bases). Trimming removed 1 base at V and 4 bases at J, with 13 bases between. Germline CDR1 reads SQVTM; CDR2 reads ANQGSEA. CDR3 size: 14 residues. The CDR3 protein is CSVEGKTSGETQYF. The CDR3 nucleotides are TGCAGCGTTGAAGGGAAGACTAGTGGAGAGACCCAGTACTTC.

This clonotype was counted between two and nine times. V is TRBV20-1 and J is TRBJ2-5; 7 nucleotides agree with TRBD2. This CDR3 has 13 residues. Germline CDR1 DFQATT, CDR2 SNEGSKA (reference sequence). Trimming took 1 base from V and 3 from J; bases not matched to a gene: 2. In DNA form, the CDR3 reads TGCAGTGCTAGAGCTGGGGGGGAAGAGACCCAGTACTTC. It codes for CSARAGGEETQYF.

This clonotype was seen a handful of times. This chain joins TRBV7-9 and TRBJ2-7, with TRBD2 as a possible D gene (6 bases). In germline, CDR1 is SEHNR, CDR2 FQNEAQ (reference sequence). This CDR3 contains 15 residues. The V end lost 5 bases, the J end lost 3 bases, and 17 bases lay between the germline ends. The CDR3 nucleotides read TGTGCCAGCAGCGGAGGAGCGGGTGTAGGCTACGAGCAGTACTTC. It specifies CASSGGAGVGYEQYF.

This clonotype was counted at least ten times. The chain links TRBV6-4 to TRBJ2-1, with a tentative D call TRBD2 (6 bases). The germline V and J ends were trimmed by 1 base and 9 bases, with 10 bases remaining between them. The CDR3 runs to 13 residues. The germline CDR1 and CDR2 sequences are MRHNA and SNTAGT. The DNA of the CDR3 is TGTGCCAGCAGTGACTGGGGGGAGCGTGAGCAGTTCTTC. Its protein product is CASSDWGEREQFF.

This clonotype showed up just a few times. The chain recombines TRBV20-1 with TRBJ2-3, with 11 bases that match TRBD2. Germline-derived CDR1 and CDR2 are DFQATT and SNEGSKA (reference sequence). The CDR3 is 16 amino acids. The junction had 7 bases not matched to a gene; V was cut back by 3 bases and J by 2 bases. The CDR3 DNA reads TGCAGTGCTAGTATTCTAGCGGGAGGTTTCACAGATACGCAGTATTTT. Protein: CSASILAGGFTDTQYF.

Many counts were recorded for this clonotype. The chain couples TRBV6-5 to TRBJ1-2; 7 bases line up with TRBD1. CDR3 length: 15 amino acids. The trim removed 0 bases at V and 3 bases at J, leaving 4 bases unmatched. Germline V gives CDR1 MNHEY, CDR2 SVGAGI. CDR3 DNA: TGTGCCAGCAGTTACTCGCCAGGGGGGCACTATGGCTACACCTTC. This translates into CASSYSPGGHYGYTF.

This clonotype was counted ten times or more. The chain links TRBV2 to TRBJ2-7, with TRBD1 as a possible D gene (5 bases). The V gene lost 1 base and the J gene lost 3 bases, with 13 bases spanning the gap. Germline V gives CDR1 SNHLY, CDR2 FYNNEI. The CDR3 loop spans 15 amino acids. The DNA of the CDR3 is TGTGCCAGCAGTGAAGAGGCGTTCCAGGGCTACGAGCAGTACTTC. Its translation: CASSEEAFQGYEQYF.

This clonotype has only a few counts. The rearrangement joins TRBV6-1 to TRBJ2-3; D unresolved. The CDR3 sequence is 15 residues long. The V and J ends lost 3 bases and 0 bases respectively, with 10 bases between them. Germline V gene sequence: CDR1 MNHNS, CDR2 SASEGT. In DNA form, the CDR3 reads TGTGCCAGCAGTGATAGGGTTTCTAGCACAGATACGCAGTATTTT. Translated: CASSDRVSSTDTQYF.

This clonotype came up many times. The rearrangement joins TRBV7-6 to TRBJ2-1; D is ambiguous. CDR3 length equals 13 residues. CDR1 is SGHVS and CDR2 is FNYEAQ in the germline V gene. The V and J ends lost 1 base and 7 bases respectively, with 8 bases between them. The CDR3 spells CASSLGGENEQFF. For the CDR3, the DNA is TGTGCCAGCAGCTTAGGAGGAGAGAATGAGCAGTTCTTC.